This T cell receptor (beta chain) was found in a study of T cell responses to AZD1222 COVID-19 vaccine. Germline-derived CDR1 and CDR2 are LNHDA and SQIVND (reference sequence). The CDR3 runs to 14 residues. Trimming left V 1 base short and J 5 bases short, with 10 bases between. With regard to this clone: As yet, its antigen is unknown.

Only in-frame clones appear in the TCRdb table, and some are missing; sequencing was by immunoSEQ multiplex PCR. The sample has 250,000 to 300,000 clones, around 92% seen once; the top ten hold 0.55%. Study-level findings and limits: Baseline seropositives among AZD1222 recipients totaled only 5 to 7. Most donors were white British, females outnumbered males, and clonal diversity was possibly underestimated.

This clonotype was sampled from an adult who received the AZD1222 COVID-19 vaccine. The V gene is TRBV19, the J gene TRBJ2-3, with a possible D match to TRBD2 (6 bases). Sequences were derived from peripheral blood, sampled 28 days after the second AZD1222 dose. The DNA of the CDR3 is TGTGCCAGTAGTATAGCGGGAGAGGGAGATACGCAGTATTTT. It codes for CASSIAGEGDTQYF.